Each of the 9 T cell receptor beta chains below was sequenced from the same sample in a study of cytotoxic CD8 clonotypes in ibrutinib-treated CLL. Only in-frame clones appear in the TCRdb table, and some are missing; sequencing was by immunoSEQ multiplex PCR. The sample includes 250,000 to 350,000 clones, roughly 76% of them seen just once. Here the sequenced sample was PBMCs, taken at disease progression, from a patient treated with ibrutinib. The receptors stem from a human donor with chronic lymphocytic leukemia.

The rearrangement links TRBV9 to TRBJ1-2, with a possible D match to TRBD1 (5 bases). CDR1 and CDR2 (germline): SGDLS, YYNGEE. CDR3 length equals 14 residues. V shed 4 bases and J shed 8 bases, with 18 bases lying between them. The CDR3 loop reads CASSLAPLGGGYTF. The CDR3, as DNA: TGTGCCAGCAGCTTAGCGCCCTTGGGGGGGGGCTACACCTTC.

CDR3 bases: TGTGCCAGCAGCAAAGAGTCCCGTAGTGAAAAACTGTTTTTT. Translated, it gives CASSKESRSEKLFF. The rearrangement uses TRBV2 and TRBJ1-4; D gene ambiguous. V was cut by 6 bases and J by 7 bases, with 15 bases left in between. This CDR3 contains 14 residues. Germline V gene data show CDR1 as SNHLY and CDR2 as FYNNEI.

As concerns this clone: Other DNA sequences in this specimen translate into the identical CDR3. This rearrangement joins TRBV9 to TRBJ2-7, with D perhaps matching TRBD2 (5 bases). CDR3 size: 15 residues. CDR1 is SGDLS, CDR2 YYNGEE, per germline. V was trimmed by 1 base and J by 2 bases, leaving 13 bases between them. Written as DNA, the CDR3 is TGTGCCAGCAGCGTAACTGGAGGAAGCACCTACGAGCAGTACTTC. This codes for CASSVTGGSTYEQYF. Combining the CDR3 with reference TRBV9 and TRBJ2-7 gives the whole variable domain DSGVTQTPKHLITATGQRVTLRCSPRSGDLSVYWYQQSLDQGLQFLIQYYNGEERAKGNILERFSAQQFPDLHSELNLSSLELGDSALYFCASSVTGGSTYEQYFGPGTRLTVT.

CDR3 amino acids: CASSLDVAGRGTQYF. The CDR3 DNA reads TGTGCCAGCAGCTTAGATGTAGCGGGGCGAGGGACCCAGTACTTC. The chain links TRBV7-9 to TRBJ2-5, with 8 bases lining up with TRBD2. The CDR3 is 15 residues long. Trimming at V came to 1 base and at J to 7 bases, leaving 8 bases not matched to a gene. From germline, CDR1 is SEHNR and CDR2 FQNEAQ (reference sequence).

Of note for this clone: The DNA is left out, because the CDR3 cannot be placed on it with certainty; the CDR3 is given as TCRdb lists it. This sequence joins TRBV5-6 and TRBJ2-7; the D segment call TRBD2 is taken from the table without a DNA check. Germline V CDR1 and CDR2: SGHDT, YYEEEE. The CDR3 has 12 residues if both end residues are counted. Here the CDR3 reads CASSLGWASGNF.

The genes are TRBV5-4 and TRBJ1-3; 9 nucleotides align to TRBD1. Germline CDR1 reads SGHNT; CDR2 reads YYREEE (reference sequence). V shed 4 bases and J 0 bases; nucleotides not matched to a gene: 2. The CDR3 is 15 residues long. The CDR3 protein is CASSAGQGSGNTIYF. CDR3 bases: TGTGCCAGCAGCGCGGGACAGGGCTCTGGAAACACCATATATTTT.

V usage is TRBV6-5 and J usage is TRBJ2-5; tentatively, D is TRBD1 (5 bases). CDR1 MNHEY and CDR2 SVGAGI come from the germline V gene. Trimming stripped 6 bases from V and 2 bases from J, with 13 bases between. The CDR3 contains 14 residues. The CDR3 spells CASSETTGQETQYF. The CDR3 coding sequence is TGTGCCAGCAGCGAAACAACAGGACAAGAGACCCAGTACTTC.

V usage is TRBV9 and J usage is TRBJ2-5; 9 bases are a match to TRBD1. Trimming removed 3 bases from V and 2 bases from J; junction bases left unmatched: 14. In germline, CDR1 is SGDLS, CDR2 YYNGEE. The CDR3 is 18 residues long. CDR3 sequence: CASSEGAVGTGYQETQYF. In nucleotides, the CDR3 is TGTGCCAGCAGCGAGGGTGCCGTGGGGACAGGGTATCAAGAGACCCAGTACTTC.

CDR3 loop: CASSQEVAQETQYF. In DNA form, the CDR3 reads TGCGCCAGCAGCCAAGAGGTGGCCCAAGAGACCCAGTACTTC. The V call is TRBV4-1, the J call TRBJ2-5; D not resolved. Trimming took off 0 bases at V and 1 base at J, with 6 bases between the two ends. The CDR3 runs 14 residues. Germline V gives CDR1 MGHRA, CDR2 YSYEKL.